One and the same sample provided the 23 T cell receptor delta chains below, sequenced in a study of gamma-delta chains in newborns, infants, children (dated by TCRdb to between 2018 and 2021). The sequencing machine was an Illumina MiSeq. For TCRdb, the public reads were processed anew by CATT, and duplicate DNA sequences were folded into one row. The sample table lists more than 6,500 delta-chain clones, 2% to 2.5% of them with a count of one. About 10% of the sample is taken by the ten largest. The sequenced sample consisted of blood. All receptors derive from a child who was a newborn, infant or young child, either healthy, febrile or measles-vaccinated (not recorded which).

This clone was seen more than once but under ten times. A much larger clone lies a single base off, so this may be a read error. V usage is TRDV2 and J usage is TRDJ3; 11 bases line up with TRDD3. CDR1 and CDR2 from the germline V gene are GEAIGNYY and EKD. CDR3 length: 21 amino acids. The CDR3 spells CACDTGGLLGDNSRDTRQMFF. The DNA of the CDR3 is TGTGCCTGTGACACAGGGGGCCTACTGGGGGATAACTCCCGGGACACCCGACAGATGTTTTTC.

This clone came up a few times. The protein TCRdb gives is from a much larger clone and does not agree with this DNA's translation at residue 5, likely a read error; the protein shown here comes from the DNA. V and J are TRDV2 and TRDJ3; 9 nucleotides line up with TRDD3. The CDR3 sequence is 18 residues long. The germline V gene encodes CDR1 GEAIGNYY and CDR2 EKD. The V gene end was trimmed by 7 bases and the J gene end by 0 bases; junction bases not matched to a gene: 9. CDR3 sequence (DNA): TGTGCCTGCGACGCACTGGGGGAGAGCTCCTGGGACACCCGACAGATGTTTTTC. Translation gives CACDALGESSWDTRQMFF.

This clone has just a few counts. TCRdb's listed protein matches a much larger clone and diverges from this DNA's translation at residue 13, likely through a read error; the protein shown comes from the DNA. The chain couples TRDV2 to TRDJ3, with a possible D match to TRDD3 (5 bases). Germline V CDR1 and CDR2: GEAIGNYY, EKD. The CDR3 has 18 residues. CDR3 DNA: TGTGCCTGTGACACCGGAAGTGGGGACTCCTGGGACGCCCGACAGATGTTTTTC. It encodes CACDTGSGDSWDARQMFF.

With regard to this clone: Given a much more abundant clone one base away, this may be a read error. Other DNA sequences in this sample translate to the same CDR3. The V call is TRDV2, the J call TRDJ3; TRDD3 matches 9 bases. With 0 bases clipped from V and 0 bases from J, the junction kept 11 bases outside the gene matches. Germline V gene lookup returns CDR1 GEAIGNYY and CDR2 EKD. There are 21 residues in the CDR3. CDR3 amino acids: CACDTLLGDTTSSWDTRQMFF. The DNA of the CDR3 is TGTGCCTGTGACACCTTACTGGGGGACACGACAAGCTCCTGGGACACCCGACAGATGTTTTTC.

This clone was detected a few times. TCRdb's protein, taken from a much larger clone, differs from this DNA's translation at residue 10, likely owing to a read error; the protein displayed comes from the DNA. This chain joins TRDV2 and TRDJ3; 9 bases are shared with TRDD3. The CDR3 length is 17 residues. With V trimmed by 4 bases and J by 5 bases, 8 bases remained unmatched. Germline lookup yields CDR1 GEAIGNYY and CDR2 EKD. CDR3 DNA: TGTGCCTGTGAGTACTGGGGGAGTTCCCGGGACACCCGACAGATGTTTTTC. Translation: CACEYWGSSRDTRQMFF.

This clone was seen a handful of times. This DNA's translation differs at residue 17 from TCRdb's protein, which comes from a much larger clone; a read error is likely, and the protein shown is translated from the DNA. This rearrangement joins TRDV2 to TRDJ3, with a tentative D call TRDD3 (6 bases). The CDR3 loop spans 19 amino acids. Germline CDR1 is GEAIGNYY and CDR2 is EKD. CDR3 bases: TGTGCCTGTGACACCGGGTGGGGGGCCAGCTCCTGGGACACCCGACAGACGTTTTTC. It is translated as CACDTGWGASSWDTRQTFF.

To note about this clone: A read error is likely here: a far larger clone is one base away. Other DNA sequences in this specimen translate into the identical CDR3. The chain recombines TRDV2 with TRDJ3, with 8 bases fitting TRDD3. Germline CDR1 and CDR2: GEAIGNYY and EKD. CDR3 length: 18 amino acids. This CDR3 reads CACDTGYGSSWDTRQMFF. CDR3 nucleotide sequence: TGTGCCTGCGACACGGGATACGGGAGCTCCTGGGACACCCGACAGATGTTTTTC.

This clone rates as medium-sized. This same CDR3 is encoded by further DNA sequences in the sample. The chain is built from TRDV2 and TRDJ3, with 10 nucleotides matching TRDD3. J gave up 0 bases and V 0 bases, and 7 bases lay outside the gene matches. The CDR3 totals 20 residues. CDR1 GEAIGNYY and CDR2 EKD come from the germline V gene. The CDR3 spells CACDTVLGDASSWDTRQMFF. CDR3 sequence (DNA): TGTGCCTGTGACACCGTACTGGGGGATGCCAGCTCCTGGGACACCCGACAGATGTTTTTC.

This clone was observed a handful of times. A much larger clonotype is one base distant, so this may be a read error. The J gene is TRDJ3, the V gene TRDV2, with 7 bases lining up with TRDD3. V lost 0 bases and J lost 2; bases outside the gene matches: 6. Per germline, CDR1 GEAIGNYY and CDR2 EKD. The CDR3 runs to 18 residues. In DNA, the CDR3 is TGTGCCTGTGACACCGGGGGATCCCTCACCTGGGACACCCGACAGATGTTTTTC. It specifies CACDTGGSLTWDTRQMFF.

Worth noting for this clone: This DNA's translation differs at residue 5 from TCRdb's protein, which comes from a much larger clone; a read error is likely, and the protein shown is translated from the DNA. The V call is TRDV2, the J call TRDJ2, with a tentative D call TRDD3 (6 bases). Trimming removed 3 bases from V and 1 base from J, with 14 bases in between. Germline V gene data show CDR1 as GEAIGNYY and CDR2 as EKD. CDR3 length equals 16 residues. CDR3 protein: CACDALGGRLTAQLFF. CDR3 coding DNA: TGTGCCTGTGACGCCTTGGGGGGCCGTTTGACAGCACAACTCTTCTTT.

On this clone itself: The TCRdb protein, from a much larger clone, departs from this DNA's translation at residue 3, likely by read error; the protein shown derives from the DNA. The rearrangement joins TRDV2 to TRDJ1; possible D gene TRDD3, 6 bases. The CDR3 loop spans 17 amino acids. CDR1 and CDR2 (germline): GEAIGNYY, EKD. The CDR3 is CARDKWAAGIHTDKLIF. The CDR3 DNA reads TGTGCCCGTGACAAATGGGCTGCGGGGATCCATACCGATAAACTCATCTTT.

This clone was observed a few times. A read error may be the cause here, since a much bigger clone is one base away. Different DNA sequences within this sample yield the same CDR3. V usage is TRDV2 and J usage is TRDJ3; 8 nucleotides line up with TRDD3. V lost 4 bases, J lost 3 bases, and 7 bases stayed unmatched. Germline lookup yields CDR1 GEAIGNYY and CDR2 EKD. This CDR3 is 17 amino acids long. The CDR3 nucleotides are TGTGCCTGTGATCCCGTCGGGGGATACTGGGACACCCGACAGATGTTTTTC. This translates into CACDPVGGYWDTRQMFF.

This clone appeared a few times. For this DNA, TCRdb reports the protein of a much larger clone, which diverges at residue 6, most likely from a read error; the protein presented here is translated directly from the DNA. The V call is TRDV2, the J call TRDJ1, with D hard to call. Germline values: CDR1 GEAIGNYY, CDR2 EKD. Trimming cost V 3 bases and J 0 bases, with 16 bases left between them. This CDR3 is built from 16 residues. CDR3 nucleotide sequence: TGTGCCTGTGACCCTATCCACGCCCGGTACACCGATAAACTCATCTTT. Translation gives CACDPIHARYTDKLIF.

This clone has a handful of counts. The protein recorded in TCRdb matches a much larger clone and deviates from this DNA's translation at residue 9, suggesting a read error; the protein here is obtained by translating the DNA. The V call is TRDV2, the J call TRDJ3, with 8 bases aligning to TRDD3. CDR1 and CDR2 from the germline V gene are GEAIGNYY and EKD. The CDR3 has 20 residues. V was pared by 2 bases and J by 0 bases, with 11 bases of the junction left unmatched. The CDR3 nucleotides are TGTGCCTGTGACAGTGTTGGTGGGGATACTAGCTCCTGGGACACCCGACAGATGTTTTTC. This gives the protein CACDSVGGDTSSWDTRQMFF.

Comment on this clone: Just one base apart from a much larger clone, this may be a read error. Other nucleotide sequences from this sample produce the same CDR3. The chain couples TRDV1 to TRDJ1; TRDD2 matches at 9 bases. Germline V gene sequence: CDR1 TSWWSYY, CDR2 QGS. The CDR3 runs 17 residues. CDR3 sequence: CALGETFLRGYTDKLIF. In nucleotides, the CDR3 is TGTGCCCTTGGGGAGACCTTCCTACGGGGGTACACCGATAAACTCATCTTT.

This clone came up a few times. The TCRdb record carries a much larger clone's protein, which differs from this DNA's translation at residue 8; a read error is the likely cause, and the protein listed here is the DNA translation. This chain joins TRDV2 and TRDJ3, with 7 bases matching TRDD3. This CDR3 contains 16 residues. The J segment lost 4 bases and the V segment lost 3 bases, leaving 5 bases of the junction unmatched. CDR1 is GEAIGNYY, CDR2 EKD, per germline. The CDR3 coding sequence is TGTGCCTGTGACGTACTGGGGAATTGGGACACCCGACAGATGTTTTTC. Translated, it gives CACDVLGNWDTRQMFF.

The table lists this clone with a few counts. This rearrangement joins TRDV2 to TRDJ1; 12 bases map to TRDD3. The CDR3 sequence is 17 residues long. After removal of 2 bases from V and 0 bases from J, the junction contained 6 bases not matched to a gene. Germline lookup yields CDR1 GEAIGNYY and CDR2 EKD. The CDR3 loop reads CACDILGDTRNTDKLIF. Here the CDR3 DNA reads TGTGCCTGTGACATACTGGGGGATACTAGGAACACCGATAAACTCATCTTT.

This clone was found a few times. Other DNA sequences in the sample encode the same CDR3. V gene TRDV3 combines with J gene TRDJ1; 9 nucleotides line up with TRDD2. The junction had 41 bases not matched to a gene; V was cut back by 4 bases and J by 11 bases. Germline V gene data show CDR1 as TVYSNPD and CDR2 as GDNSRS (reference sequence). CDR3 length: 22 amino acids. The CDR3 region is CASGFDSDLPTGRGGPTHTLIF. The CDR3 bases are TGTGCCTCCGGATTCGACTCCGACCTTCCTACTGGCCGTGGGGGCCCAACCCATACCCTCATCTTT.

This clone has just a few counts. Translating this DNA gives a protein that differs at residue 18 from the TCRdb one, which belongs to a much larger clone; a read error is likely, and the protein shown is this translation. J is TRDJ3 and V is TRDV2; 8 nucleotides line up with TRDD3. The CDR3 contains 20 residues. Germline-derived CDR1 and CDR2 are GEAIGNYY and EKD. The CDR3 is CACDRLYWGASSWDTRQTFF. The CDR3 DNA reads as TGTGCCTGTGACCGACTTTACTGGGGGGCAAGCTCCTGGGACACCCGACAGACGTTTTTC.

Notes on this clone: A much larger clone differs by one base, so this may be a read error. The sample carries other DNA sequences with the same CDR3. The V and J genes are TRDV2 and TRDJ1, with 11 bases fitting TRDD3. The CDR3 length is 19 residues. Germline loops: CDR1 GEAIGNYY, CDR2 EKD. Trimming removed 3 bases from V and 0 bases from J; junction bases left unmatched: 14. The CDR3: CACDSVGLGDTRNTDKLIF. CDR3 nucleotide sequence: TGTGCCTGTGACTCCGTAGGTCTGGGGGATACTAGGAACACCGATAAACTCATCTTT.

This clone was observed a few times. A junction boundary mismatches the germline segment, possibly from a read error. The same CDR3 is also encoded by other DNA sequences in this sample. The CDR3 protein is CAFRMGRRRQSYTDKLIF. The CDR3 coding sequence is TGCGCCTTTAGGATGGGACGTCGCCGGCAAAGTTACACCGATAAACTCATCTTT. The chain joins TRDV3 to TRDJ1; D uncertain. Germline assignment: CDR1 TVYSNPD and CDR2 GDNSRS (reference sequence). The CDR3 contains 18 residues.

In its sample, this clone was seen a few times. TCRdb attributes to this sequence the protein of a much larger clone, which differs from the DNA translation at residue 6; a read error is likely, and the protein displayed is translated from the DNA. The chain employs TRDV2 and TRDJ3; 9 nucleotides match TRDD3. There are 20 residues in the CDR3. Germline assignment: CDR1 GEAIGNYY and CDR2 EKD. The ends lost 3 bases at V and 0 bases at J; junction bases unmatched: 11. In DNA, the CDR3 is TGTGCCTGTGACTCCGCACTGGGGGACCCCAGCTCCTGGGACACCCGACAGATGTTTTTC. This gives the protein CACDSALGDPSSWDTRQMFF.

There are a few counts of this clone. This chain uses TRDV3 with TRDJ1; a possible D gene is TRDD1 (5 bases). Trimming removed 3 bases at V and 1 base at J, with 18 bases between. The CDR3 has 15 residues. Germline V gene sequence: CDR1 TVYSNPD, CDR2 GDNSRS (reference sequence). DNA for the CDR3: TGTGCCTTCCATGGGAAATTGAGGTCCACCGATAAACTCATCTTT. It codes for CAFHGKLRSTDKLIF.